The text below deals with one T cell receptor (beta chain). TCRdb reanalysed the PCR reads using MiXCR and keeps one entry per CDR3 protein. The profile shows a few hundred thousand distinct CDR3 sequences, under 30% of them singletons. The data are from a study of molecular identifiers for immune sequencing clone quantification. Trimming cost V 3 bases and J 7 bases, with 15 bases left between them. Germline CDR1 is PRHDT and CDR2 is FYEKMQ (reference sequence). CDR3 size: 15 residues. A CD8+CD4-CCR7+CD45RA+ gate was used to sort naive CD8 T cells. The sample taken for sequencing was naive CD8+ T cells from blood, with Jurkat cell RNA spiked in. Subset defined: FACS-sorted CD8+CD4-CCR7+CD45RA+ naive T cells. This chain links TRBV13 with TRBJ1-4; unclear D gene. The TCR was taken from a human donor in good health. Some libraries in this study had Jurkat cell RNA spiked in. The CDR3 loop is CASSLSDAGSEKLFF. CDR3 DNA: TGTGCCAGCAGCTTGTCCGACGCAGGTAGTGAAAAACTGTTTTTT.